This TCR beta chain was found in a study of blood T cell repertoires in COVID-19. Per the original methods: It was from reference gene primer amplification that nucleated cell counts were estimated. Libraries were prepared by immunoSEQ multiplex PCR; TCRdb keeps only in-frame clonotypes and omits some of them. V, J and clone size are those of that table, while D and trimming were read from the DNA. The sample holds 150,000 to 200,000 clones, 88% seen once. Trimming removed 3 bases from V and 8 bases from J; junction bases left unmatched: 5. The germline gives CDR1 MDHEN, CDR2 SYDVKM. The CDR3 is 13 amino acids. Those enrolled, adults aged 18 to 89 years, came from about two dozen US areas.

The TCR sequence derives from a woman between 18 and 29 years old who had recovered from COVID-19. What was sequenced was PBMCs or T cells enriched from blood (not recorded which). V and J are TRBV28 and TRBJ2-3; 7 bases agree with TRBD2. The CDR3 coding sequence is TGTGCCAGCAGTTTGCCGCTAGCGGCTACGCAGTATTTT. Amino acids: CASSLPLAATQYF.